Shown below are 8 T cell receptor beta chains from a single sample sequenced in a study. Treg sorting used a CD4+CD25+CD127-/low gate. TCRdb recomputed calls from the 5' RACE reads with MiXCR, one row per CDR3 protein. This table has 62,000 or so distinct CDR3 sequences, less than 30% appearing once. Specimen: tumor-infiltrating Tregs sorted from the breast tumor. These TCRs come from a female donor with breast cancer.

This clonotype was counted many times. The chain recombines TRBV5-1 with TRBJ2-3, with D hard to call. Looked up from germline, CDR1 is SGHRS and CDR2 is YFSETQ. CDR3 length equals 15 residues. V was trimmed by 0 bases and J by 2 bases, leaving 10 bases between them. The CDR3 region has the DNA TGCGCCAGCAGCTTGGACTCTAGGGACACAGATACGCAGTATTTT. It yields the protein CASSLDSRDTDTQYF. Full variable domain (outside the CDR3, taken from reference TRBV5-1 and TRBJ2-3): KAGVTQTPRYLIKTRGQQVTLSCSPISGHRSVSWYQQTPGQGLQFLFEYFSETQRNKGNFPGRFSGRQFSNSRSEMNVSTLELGDSALYLCASSLDSRDTDTQYFGPGTRLTVL.

This clonotype was seen only a few times. The gene calls are TRBV27 and TRBJ2-1; D is possibly TRBD1 or TRBD2 (5 bases each). Germline V gives CDR1 MNHEY, CDR2 SMNVEV (reference sequence). CDR3 length: 15 amino acids. Trimming pared 6 bases from V and 6 bases from J, leaving 18 bases between. The CDR3 here is CASSPGAVWGNEQFF. The CDR3 DNA reads as TGTGCCAGCAGCCCCGGGGCGGTGTGGGGCAATGAGCAGTTCTTC.

This chain links TRBV7-9 with TRBJ1-2, with D unresolved. CDR1 is SEHNR and CDR2 is FQNEAQ in the germline V gene (reference sequence). Trimming took off 6 bases at V and 4 bases at J, with 15 bases between the two ends. The CDR3 has 14 amino acids. Written as DNA, the CDR3 is TGTGCCAGCAGTAATACACAAGGGCTCTATGGCTACACCTTC. It codes for CASSNTQGLYGYTF.

V and J are TRBV3-1 and TRBJ2-5; no reliable D call. Trimming removed 4 bases from V and 0 bases from J, with 6 bases in between. Germline CDR1 reads LGHDT; CDR2 reads YNNKEL (reference sequence). This CDR3 is built from 13 residues. In DNA, the CDR3 is TGTGCCAGCAGCCTTAGTGACCAAGAGACCCAGTACTTC. Translating gives CASSLSDQETQYF.

This clonotype is large. The CDR3: CASSLDRPLADRINEQFF. The CDR3 bases are TGTGCCAGCAGCTTAGATAGGCCCCTAGCGGATAGAATCAATGAGCAGTTCTTC. The chain carries TRBV7-2 and TRBJ2-1; 7 positions match TRBD2. CDR1 and CDR2 (germline): SGHTA, FQGNSA. The length of the CDR3 is 18 residues. The V segment lost 1 base and the J segment 6 bases; nucleotides outside the gene matches: 15.

This clonotype was detected a few times. The CDR3 loop reads CASSLPTGTGFYNEQFF. The CDR3 bases are TGTGCCAGCAGCCTTCCCACCGGGACAGGGTTCTACAATGAGCAGTTCTTC. This chain joins TRBV7-2 and TRBJ2-1, with 9 bases matching TRBD1. Germline V gene sequence: CDR1 SGHTA, CDR2 FQGNSA. V gave up 5 bases and J gave up 3 bases; unmatched junction bases: 11. This CDR3 contains 17 residues.

The chain recombines TRBV4-2 with TRBJ2-4; D possibly corresponds to TRBD2 (5 bases). This CDR3 is built from 16 residues. The germline V gene has CDR1 LGHNA and CDR2 YNFKEQ. V was shortened by 0 bases and J by 9 bases, with 18 bases between the two germline ends. CDR3 loop: CASSQDSDYPQSIQYF. The CDR3 DNA sequence: TGTGCCAGCAGCCAAGATTCAGACTATCCTCAGAGCATTCAGTACTTC.

This clonotype was recorded many times. The V and J genes are TRBV6-5 and TRBJ2-2, with D perhaps matching TRBD1 (6 bases). CDR3 length: 13 amino acids. Germline CDR1 is MNHEY and CDR2 is SVGAGI. Trimming removed 6 bases from V and 8 bases from J, with 13 bases in between. CDR3 residues: CASSLQGRGELFF. CDR3 nucleotide sequence: TGTGCCAGCAGCCTCCAGGGGCGGGGGGAGCTGTTTTTT.